This T cell receptor (beta chain) was sequenced during a study of T cell changes during pregnancy in multiple sclerosis. Here immunoSEQ multiplex PCR was the method, and the copy in TCRdb shows in-frame clones only, minus some. The sample contains 100,000 or so clones, around 93% of which appear only once. The V gene's germline CDR1 is SGDLS and CDR2 YYNGEE. The CDR3 totals 15 residues. V trimming: 3 bases; J trimming: 2 bases; junction bases outside the gene matches: 7. This chain connects TRBV9 to TRBJ2-5, with TRBD2 matching 7 bases. The receptor was isolated from a female donor with multiple sclerosis, enrolled in a pregnancy study. The sample was peripheral blood, taken in the first trimester of pregnancy. Here the CDR3 reads CASSASGTTQETQYF. CDR3 coding DNA: TGTGCCAGCAGCGCCTCCGGGACTACACAAGAGACCCAGTACTTC.